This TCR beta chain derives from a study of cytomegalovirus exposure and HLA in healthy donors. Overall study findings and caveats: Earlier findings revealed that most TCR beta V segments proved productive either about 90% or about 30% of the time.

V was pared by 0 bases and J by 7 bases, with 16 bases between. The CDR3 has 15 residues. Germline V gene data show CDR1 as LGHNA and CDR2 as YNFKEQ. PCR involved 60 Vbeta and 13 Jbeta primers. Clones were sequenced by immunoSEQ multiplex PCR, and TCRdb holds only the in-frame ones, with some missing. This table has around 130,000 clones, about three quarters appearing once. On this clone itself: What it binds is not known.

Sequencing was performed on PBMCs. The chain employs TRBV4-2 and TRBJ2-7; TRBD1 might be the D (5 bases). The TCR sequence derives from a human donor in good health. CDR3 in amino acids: CASSQEAGQGGEQYF. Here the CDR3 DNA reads TGTGCCAGCAGCCAAGAGGCAGGGCAGGGTGGAGAGCAGTACTTC.